The clone carrying this T cell receptor beta chain was counted ten times or more. The data derive from a study of CD8+ T cells in alopecia areata. Treatment specified: oral pan-JAK inhibitor, 5-10 mg twice daily. The CDR3 extends over 13 amino acids. Between the trimmed V and J ends, which lost 1 base and 7 bases, there was a span of 9 bases. Germline V gives CDR1 SGHTS, CDR2 YDEGEE. cDNA reverse transcribed from extracted RNA served as the sequencing template. The method was immunoSEQ multiplex PCR; TCRdb's version includes in-frame clones alone and lacks a portion of them. This sample has about 220,000 clones; 50% to 70% occur once, and the top ten carry 1.5% to 2%.

The sequence was obtained from a human donor with alopecia areata. This specimen consisted of CD4+ T cells sorted from blood, obtained at week 4, from a patient treated with tofacitinib. The chain is built from TRBV5-8 and TRBJ2-1; the D gene is possibly TRBD2 (5 bases). The CDR3 spells CASSLYGNNEQFF. The CDR3 coding sequence is TGTGCCAGCAGCTTGTACGGGAATAATGAGCAGTTCTTC.